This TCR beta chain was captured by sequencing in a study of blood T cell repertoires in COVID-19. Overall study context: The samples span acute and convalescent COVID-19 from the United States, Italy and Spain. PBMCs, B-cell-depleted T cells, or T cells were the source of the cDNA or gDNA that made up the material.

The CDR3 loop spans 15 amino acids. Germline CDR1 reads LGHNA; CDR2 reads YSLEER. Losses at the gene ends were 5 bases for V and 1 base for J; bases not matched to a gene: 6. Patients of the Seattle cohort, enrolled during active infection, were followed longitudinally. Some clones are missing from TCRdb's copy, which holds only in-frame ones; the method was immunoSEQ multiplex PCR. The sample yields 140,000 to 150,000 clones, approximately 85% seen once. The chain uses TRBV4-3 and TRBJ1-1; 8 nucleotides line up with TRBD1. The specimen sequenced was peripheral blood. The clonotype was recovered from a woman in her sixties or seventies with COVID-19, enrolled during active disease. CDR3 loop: CASSIGDRKNTEAFF. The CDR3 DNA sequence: TGCGCCAGCAGCATCGGGGACAGGAAGAACACTGAAGCTTTCTTT.